The 14 T cell receptor beta chains listed next were all sequenced from one sample in a study of T cells in Graves' hyperthyroidism and ophthalmopathy. Amplification of TCR beta CDR3 regions used RNA as the template. Primed by the HTBI set, a first-round RT-PCR was run on the TCR CDR3. Each CDR3 protein gets one entry after TCRdb re-called the multiplex PCR reads with MiXCR. Of about 510,000 distinct CDR3 sequences listed, over 45% are singletons. Sequencing was carried out using peripheral blood or thyroid tissue (not recorded which). The receptors shown here come from an adult woman with Graves' disease, either hyperthyroidism or ophthalmopathy (not recorded which).

V is TRBV15 and J is TRBJ2-5, with 9 nucleotides matching TRBD1. Trimming cost V 6 bases and J 5 bases; bases outside gene matches: 7. This CDR3 has 14 amino acids. CDR1 LNHNV and CDR2 YYDKDF come from the germline V gene (reference sequence). The CDR3 coding sequence is TGTGCCACCAGTCCACAGGGGGCGAGGGAGACCCAGTACTTC. It codes for CATSPQGARETQYF.

The chain uses TRBV15 and TRBJ1-6, with D unresolved. Germline V lookup: CDR1 LNHNV, CDR2 YYDKDF (reference sequence). The CDR3 has 13 amino acids. Trimming removed 6 bases from V and 10 bases from J, with 13 bases in between. The CDR3 reads CATSSGVGSPLHF. The CDR3 bases are TGTGCCACCAGTAGCGGAGTCGGATCACCCCTCCACTTT.

There are many counts of this clonotype. The V gene is TRBV20-1, the J gene TRBJ1-4; a possible D gene is TRBD1 (5 bases). This CDR3 has 13 amino acids. V was trimmed by 4 bases and J by 8 bases, leaving 14 bases between them. Germline loops: CDR1 DFQATT, CDR2 SNEGSKA (reference sequence). The CDR3 region has the DNA TGCAGTGCTACCCGACAGCCCGGAGAAAAACTGTTTTTT. Residues: CSATRQPGEKLFF.

The table lists this clonotype with many counts. The CDR3: CASSPEGADYGYTF. In DNA form, the CDR3 reads TGTGCCAGCAGCCCGGAGGGGGCTGACTATGGCTACACCTTC. The chain recombines TRBV7-2 with TRBJ1-2, with TRBD1 matching over 7 bases. Germline values: CDR1 SGHTA, CDR2 FQGNSA. This CDR3 region has 14 residues. Trimming at V came to 5 bases and at J to 3 bases, leaving 6 bases not matched to a gene.

This sequence joins TRBV2 and TRBJ1-5; D unresolved. The CDR3 runs to 11 residues. Germline values: CDR1 SNHLY, CDR2 FYNNEI. V lost 1 base to trimming and J lost 14 bases, with 9 bases between them. The CDR3 bases are TGTGCCAGCAGTGAAGACGTGCCTGAGCATTTT. It specifies CASSEDVPEHF.

J is TRBJ1-1 and V is TRBV28, with D possibly matching TRBD1 (5 bases). Germline-derived CDR1 and CDR2 are MDHEN and SYDVKM. Deletions cut 5 bases from V and 11 bases from J, with 18 bases between. The CDR3 spans 13 residues. The CDR3 reads CASSQGRAFGAFF. In DNA, the CDR3 is TGTGCCAGCAGTCAGGGACGGGCTTTCGGGGCTTTCTTT.

The sample holds one count of this clonotype. The chain has TRBV7-2 and TRBJ1-2; maybe TRBD1 (5 bases). The CDR3 loop spans 16 amino acids. Germline values: CDR1 SGHTA, CDR2 FQGNSA. V lost 5 bases, J lost 0 bases, and 16 bases lay in between. The CDR3 reads CASSPTAGPANYGYTF. DNA for the CDR3: TGTGCCAGCAGCCCGACCGCAGGGCCAGCTAACTATGGCTACACCTTC.

Comment on this clonotype: This is likely a read error, given that the CDR3 carries no conserved phenylalanine or tryptophan at its end. Because the CDR3's place on the DNA is in doubt, the DNA is left out and the CDR3 is given as listed by TCRdb. The rearrangement uses TRBV4-1 and TRBJ1-1; the table's D call, TRBD1, has no DNA check behind it. Looked up from germline, CDR1 is MGHRA and CDR2 is YSYEKL. A total of 9 residues make up the CDR3, ends included. The CDR3 spells CASSQMGLY.

This sequence joins TRBV29-1 and TRBJ2-7; possibly TRBD2 for D (6 bases). V lost 5 bases and J 2 bases, leaving 19 bases between the germline ends. This CDR3 has 15 amino acids. Germline V gives CDR1 SQVTM, CDR2 ANQGSEA. CDR3 amino acids: CSVQSGEGKTYEQYF. The CDR3 DNA sequence: TGCAGCGTTCAGTCGGGAGAGGGCAAGACCTACGAGCAGTACTTC.

This clonotype was observed at least ten times. This chain links TRBV5-5 with TRBJ1-2; weak D call: TRBD1 (6 bases). The CDR3 is 13 residues long. Germline V gene sequence: CDR1 SGHKS, CDR2 YYEKEE (reference sequence). Between the trimmed V and J ends, which lost 4 bases and 6 bases, there was a span of 13 bases. The DNA for the CDR3 is TGTGCCAGCAGCCTTCCAGGGGCAGATGGCTACACCTTC. Its protein product is CASSLPGADGYTF.

This clonotype has ten or more counts. Here the CDR3 reads CSASPGGRQPQHF. For the CDR3, the DNA is TGCAGTGCTTCCCCAGGGGGCCGTCAGCCCCAGCATTTT. The chain has TRBV20-1 and TRBJ1-5; TRBD1 aligns across 8 bases. The trim removed 5 bases at V and 6 bases at J, leaving 6 bases unmatched. CDR3 length equals 13 residues. Germline lookup yields CDR1 DFQATT and CDR2 SNEGSKA (reference sequence).

This clonotype was seen a handful of times. J is TRBJ1-6 and V is TRBV30; TRBD1 agrees at 10 bases. Germline V gene data show CDR1 as GTSNPN and CDR2 as SVGIG (reference sequence). Trimming at V came to 4 bases and at J to 9 bases, leaving 12 bases not matched to a gene. This CDR3 has 16 amino acids. The CDR3 here is CAWNVPTGGAGSPLHF. CDR3 coding DNA: TGTGCCTGGAATGTTCCGACAGGGGGCGCGGGTTCACCCCTCCACTTT.

The J gene is TRBJ1-2, the V gene TRBV5-6; 8 nucleotides align to TRBD1. The V and J ends lost 5 bases and 0 bases, in that order; junction bases with no gene match: 12. Germline assignment: CDR1 SGHDT and CDR2 YYEEEE. The CDR3 extends over 17 amino acids. CDR3 coding DNA: TGTGCCAGCAGTGGCCCGGGACAGGCCCGTTCTAACTATGGCTACACCTTC. This codes for CASSGPGQARSNYGYTF.

Of note for this clonotype: Relative to the germline gene, one junction end is altered; a read error may explain this. The V and J genes are TRBV7-9 and TRBJ1-5; the D gene is possibly TRBD1 (5 bases). Per the germline V gene, CDR1 is SEHNR and CDR2 is FQNEAQ (reference sequence). This CDR3 spans 15 amino acids. The CDR3 bases are TGCGCCAGCAGCCAAGGTCGGGGCGGGAGGCAGCCCCAGCATTTT. Amino acids: CASSQGRGGRQPQHF.